The 29 T cell receptor beta chains given below trace back to one sample, sequenced in a study of esophageal squamous cell carcinoma under preoperative chemotherapy. TCRdb used MiXCR to reprocess the PCR reads, holding one entry per CDR3 protein. The sample lists some 30,000 distinct CDR3 sequences; around 50% were seen once. The time point denotes: after preoperative PTX-NDP chemotherapy. Collection took place from a patient given preoperative chemotherapy. These receptors all come from a human donor with esophageal squamous cell carcinoma. The donor label of this sample is uncertain.

Details on this clonotype: A junction end diverges from the germline sequence, so it may reflect a read error. The V gene is TRBV7-8, the J gene TRBJ2-3; D possibly corresponds to TRBD2 (6 bases). The CDR3 length is 16 residues. CDR1 is SGHVS, CDR2 FQNEAQ, per germline. The chain's CDR3 is CASSDPARGPKNTQYF. The CDR3 DNA reads TGTGCCAGCAGCGACCCAGCGCGGGGACCCAAAAACACGCAGTATTTC.

By sample share, this clonotype is medium-sized. This chain connects TRBV7-2 to TRBJ2-5, with TRBD1 matching 7 bases. The germline gives CDR1 SGHTA, CDR2 FQGNSA. The CDR3 totals 15 residues. Germline trimming cut 2 bases from V and 2 bases from J; bases unmatched to any gene: 5. CDR3 sequence: CASSLRGRRQETQYF. CDR3 nucleotide sequence: TGTGCCAGCAGCTTAAGGGGGCGTCGTCAAGAGACCCAGTACTTC.

Worth noting for this clonotype: The CDR3 does not close with the conserved phenylalanine or tryptophan, likely indicating a read error. J is TRBJ2-5 and V is TRBV7-2; D is perhaps TRBD2 (7 bases). The CDR3 spans 14 residues. Trimming pared 5 bases from V and 4 bases from J, leaving 14 bases between. Germline V gene lookup returns CDR1 SGHTA and CDR2 FQGNSA. The CDR3 coding sequence is TGTGCCAGCAGCAGAGGGGGGGGGACAGAGACCCAGTACTTG. Its protein product is CASSRGGGTETQYL.

On this clonotype itself: An end of the junction differs from the germline gene, which may be a read error. The rearrangement links TRBV7-6 to TRBJ2-5; D might be TRBD1 or TRBD2, each matching 6 bases. CDR1 is SGHVS, CDR2 FNYEAQ, per germline. This CDR3 has 15 residues. The CDR3 spells CASSPRSGAEASQYF. The CDR3 DNA reads as TGTGCCAGCAGCCCTAGGTCGGGGGCAGAAGCGTCCCAGTATTTC.

A remark on this clonotype: A read error may account for a junction end that differs from germline. The chain links TRBV7-2 to TRBJ2-5, with D possibly matching TRBD2 (5 bases). Per the germline V gene, CDR1 is SGHTA and CDR2 is FQGNSA. The CDR3 runs to 14 residues. In DNA form, the CDR3 reads TGTGCGGGGAGCCGGGGTCGTGCCCAAGACACCCAGTACTTC. Residues: CAGSRGRAQDTQYF.

Comment on this clonotype: Mismatch with germline at one junction end may stem from a read error. The V gene is TRBV6-1, the J gene TRBJ2-1, with D tentatively TRBD2 (5 bases). The germline V gene has CDR1 MNHNS and CDR2 SASEGT. The CDR3 runs to 13 residues. CDR3 sequence: CASSALAGGTQFF. The CDR3 DNA is TGTGCCAGCAGTGCGCTAGCCGGAGGTACGCAGTTTTTT.

V and J are TRBV7-7 and TRBJ2-7; 8 nucleotides match TRBD2. Matching the DNA end better, TRBJ2-1 makes the J call doubtful. Germline CDR1 reads SSHAT; CDR2 reads FNYEAQ (reference sequence). The CDR3 is 15 residues long. CDR3 in DNA: TGTGCCAGCAGCTTAGATCGAGCGGGAGCGGGTGAGCAGTTCTTC. Its protein product is CASSLDRAGAGEQFF.

A word on this clonotype: The junction shows a germline mismatch at one end, possibly a read error. The chain employs TRBV7-6 and TRBJ2-5, with 9 bases that match TRBD2. Looked up from germline, CDR1 is SGHVS and CDR2 is FNYEAQ. This CDR3 spans 14 amino acids. The CDR3 here is CAGSAGGFKDTQYF. The CDR3 coding sequence is TGTGCGGGCAGCGCGGGGGGGTTCAAAGATACCCAGTACTTT.

With respect to this clonotype: The CDR3 carries no conserved terminal phenylalanine or tryptophan, so it likely arises from a read error. The DNA is omitted, as the CDR3 cannot be located on it reliably, and the CDR3 follows TCRdb's listing. The rearrangement links TRBV7-2 to TRBJ2-5; the table's D call of TRBD2 was not tested on the DNA. The CDR3 spans 11 amino acids, including both terminal residues. The germline V gene encodes CDR1 SGHTA and CDR2 FQGNSA. The CDR3 spells CASSGPESRLS.

In this sample, this clonotype is medium-sized. The rearrangement links TRBV7-3 to TRBJ2-3, with 7 bases identical to TRBD1. This CDR3 is 16 amino acids long. CDR1 is SGHTA and CDR2 is FQGTGA in the germline V gene. The V gene end was trimmed by 5 bases and the J gene end by 2 bases; junction bases not matched to a gene: 10. CDR3 sequence reads: CASSIHRGTHTDTQYF. The CDR3 nucleotides read TGTGCCAGCAGCATTCACAGGGGAACTCACACAGATACGCAGTATTTT.

In regard to this clonotype: One end of the junction varies from germline; a read error may be responsible. The chain carries TRBV7-2 and TRBJ2-3, with D perhaps TRBD1 or TRBD2 (6 bases each). The length of the CDR3 is 16 residues. CDR1 SGHTA and CDR2 FQGNSA come from the germline V gene. The CDR3 loop is CASSCRGGQRKDTQYF. The CDR3 DNA sequence: TGTGCCAGCAGCTGTCGTGGGGGGCAACGCAAAGATACCCAGTATTTC.

This clonotype was counted ten times or more. The rearrangement joins TRBV6-1 to TRBJ2-1; D is ambiguous. The CDR3 is 16 residues long. Germline loops: CDR1 MNHNS, CDR2 SASEGT. The ends were cut back, 5 bases at V and 1 base at J, with 15 bases in the middle. Here the CDR3 DNA reads TGTGCCAGCAGTCCCACCCCCGTCCGATCCTACAATGAGCAGTTCTTC. As protein: CASSPTPVRSYNEQFF.

This clonotype was observed at least ten times. This sequence joins TRBV6-1 and TRBJ1-4; unclear D gene. Trimming pared 3 bases from V and 8 bases from J, leaving 7 bases between. Germline V CDR1 and CDR2: MNHNS, SASEGT. The CDR3 consists of 12 residues. CDR3: CASSDGWEKLFF. DNA of the CDR3: TGTGCCAGCAGTGACGGATGGGAAAAACTGTTTTTT.

This clonotype was detected ten times or more. The chain couples TRBV28 to TRBJ2-5, with 8 bases fitting TRBD1. J lost 7 bases, V lost 9 bases, and 10 bases had no gene match. CDR3 length: 13 amino acids. The germline V gene encodes CDR1 MDHEN and CDR2 SYDVKM. The CDR3 DNA follows: TGTGCCAGTCTTAGGCAGGGGGCAGGGACCCAGTACTTC. Residues: CASLRQGAGTQYF.

There are many counts of this clonotype. V usage is TRBV7-2 and J usage is TRBJ2-3, with 10 bases that match TRBD2. Germline CDR1 and CDR2: SGHTA and FQGNSA. The junction had 7 bases not matched to a gene; V was cut back by 5 bases and J by 5 bases. The CDR3 has 15 residues. The DNA of the CDR3 is TGTGCCAGCAGCCCGGGGACTAGCGATAGAGATACGCAGTATTTT. Translating gives CASSPGTSDRDTQYF.

This clonotype was found many times. The genes are TRBV27 and TRBJ1-6, with 9 bases lining up with TRBD1. The germline V gene encodes CDR1 MNHEY and CDR2 SMNVEV (reference sequence). The ends lost 6 bases at V and 0 bases at J; junction bases unmatched: 12. This CDR3 is 19 amino acids long. This CDR3 is CASRGPGQGLSSYNSPLHF. In nucleotides, the CDR3 is TGTGCCAGCAGGGGACCGGGACAGGGCCTCAGCTCCTATAATTCACCCCTCCACTTT.

This clonotype was counted many times. The chain combines TRBV5-6 with TRBJ2-5; perhaps TRBD1 as D (5 bases). The CDR3 is 13 residues long. The V gene's germline CDR1 is SGHDT and CDR2 YYEEEE. V was trimmed by 2 bases and J by 2 bases, leaving 7 bases between them. Written as DNA, the CDR3 is TGTGCCAGCAGCTTCCCAGGGCAAGAGACCCAGTACTTC. It yields the protein CASSFPGQETQYF.

J is TRBJ2-4 and V is TRBV7-2, with a tentative D call TRBD1 (6 bases). CDR1 is SGHTA, CDR2 FQGNSA, per germline. The CDR3 contains 15 residues. Between the trimmed V and J ends, which lost 8 bases and 4 bases, there was a span of 18 bases. In DNA form, the CDR3 reads TGTGCCAGCGGCCTGGGGCTGGGGGCGAAAAACATTCAGTACTTC. Encoded protein: CASGLGLGAKNIQYF.

On this clonotype itself: An end of the junction does not agree with germline; a read error may underlie this. The chain combines TRBV7-2 with TRBJ2-3, with no clear D. The CDR3 is 13 amino acids. In germline, CDR1 is SGHTA, CDR2 FQGNSA. CDR3 in DNA: TGTGCCAGCAGCCGTAGTCACACAGATACCCAGTACTTT. It is translated as CASSRSHTDTQYF.

The chain is built from TRBV11-1 and TRBJ2-5; tentatively, D is TRBD2 (5 bases). V shed 0 bases and J shed 0 bases, with 5 bases lying between them. CDR1 SGHAT and CDR2 FQDESV come from the germline V gene (reference sequence). CDR3 length: 14 amino acids. The CDR3 DNA follows: TGTGCCAGCAGCTTAGCGACTAACCAAGAGACCCAGTACTTC. Translated: CASSLATNQETQYF.

This clonotype occurred once. The chain links TRBV7-2 to TRBJ2-1; D is ambiguous. The end of the DNA fits TRBJ2-4 better, so the J call may be wrong. From germline, CDR1 is SGHTA and CDR2 FQGNSA. The CDR3 has 14 residues. DNA of the CDR3: TGTGCGGGCCGCCGATTGGGCGGCGAAGACACTCAGTACTTC. Amino acid sequence: CAGRRLGGEDTQYF.

This rearrangement joins TRBV6-5 to TRBJ2-5; D gene unclear. From germline, CDR1 is MNHEY and CDR2 SVGAGI. V was pared by 2 bases and J by 1 base, with 8 bases between. The CDR3 totals 14 residues. CDR3 amino acids: CASSYRAPQETQYF. CDR3 in DNA: TGTGCCAGCAGTTACAGGGCTCCCCAAGAGACCCAGTACTTC.

With regard to this clonotype: This likely comes from a read error, as the CDR3 has no conserved phenylalanine or tryptophan at its end. The DNA is left out, because the CDR3 cannot be placed on it with certainty; the CDR3 is given as TCRdb lists it. V is TRBV7-8 and J is TRBJ2-5. Germline-derived CDR1 and CDR2 are SGHVS and FQNEAQ. The CDR3 numbers 15 amino acids, ends counted. CDR3 sequence reads: CASSLGSGYQETQHS.

The rearrangement joins TRBV12-3 or TRBV12-4 to TRBJ1-3; no definite D call. The ends were cut back, 5 bases at V and 0 bases at J, with 11 bases in the middle. CDR3 size: 15 residues. The CDR3 coding sequence is TGTGCCAGCAGTCTTACCGGGGACTCTGGAAACACCATATATTTT. Protein product: CASSLTGDSGNTIYF.

To note about this clonotype: A junction boundary mismatches the germline segment, possibly from a read error. The genes are TRBV6-1 and TRBJ2-3; either TRBD1 or TRBD2 may supply D (5 bases each). This CDR3 contains 11 residues. CDR1 MNHNS and CDR2 SASEGT come from the germline V gene. The CDR3, as DNA: TGTGAGAGCGTGAGCACCGGGGCGCAGTTTTTT. Translated, it gives CESVSTGAQFF.

This clonotype is classed as large. This sequence joins TRBV7-2 and TRBJ2-7, with D perhaps matching TRBD1 or TRBD2 (5 bases each). The germline gives CDR1 SGHTA, CDR2 FQGNSA. The CDR3 loop spans 16 amino acids. V lost 1 base, J lost 2 bases, and 15 bases lay in between. For the CDR3, the DNA is TGTGCCAGCAGCTTAGTTTCAGGCCGGGACGCCTACGAGCAGTACTTC. Amino acids: CASSLVSGRDAYEQYF.

In its sample, this clonotype was seen many times. This sequence joins TRBV6-1 and TRBJ2-1; TRBD2 matches at 9 bases. With V trimmed by 11 bases and J by 6 bases, 8 bases remained unmatched. The CDR3 has 13 residues. Germline V CDR1 and CDR2: MNHNS, SASEGT. CDR3 in amino acids: CASSGGPLNEQFF. CDR3 bases: TGTGCCTCCAGCGGGGGGCCCCTCAATGAGCAGTTCTTC.

The CDR3 region is CASGPNQDTQYF. The CDR3 region has the DNA TGTGCTAGTGGCCCTAACCAAGATACGCAGTATTTT. The rearrangement links TRBV12-5 to TRBJ2-3; D unresolved. The CDR3 loop spans 12 amino acids. The V gene's germline CDR1 is LGHNT and CDR2 FRNRAP. Trimming removed 6 bases at V and 5 bases at J, with 9 bases between.

The CDR3 here is CARSLAGLAGANTEEQYF. The CDR3 region has the DNA TGTGCCAGAAGCTTGGCCGGGCTAGCGGGTGCGAACACCGAGGAGCAGTATTTT. The chain is built from TRBV5-3 and TRBJ2-2; 8 positions agree with TRBD2. The J call is doubtful: the DNA matches TRBJ2-3 better. TRBV5-3 is classed as an ORF, of uncertain function. The CDR3 covers 18 residues.